This is a list of T cell receptor beta chains from one sample in a study of Ad26.COV2.S vaccination and SARS-CoV-2 variants. Sequencing was performed with immunoSEQ multiplex PCR; in TCRdb, only in-frame clones are kept and a portion is missing. Here the sample spans around 320,000 clones, around 84% being singletons. Here the sequenced sample was peripheral blood, taken in a trial of Ad26.COV2.S vaccine versus placebo. These receptor sequences come from a person aged 18-60 years who received the Ad26.COV2.S COVID-19 vaccine or a placebo. Both conserved end residues are part of each CDR3. Each record gives: clone size, D gene, CDR3 length, V gene, J gene, CDR3 protein, CDR3 DNA. A D gene is named only where the DNA matches it firmly. Size is omitted from some rows. Given values are once, few, many or a class for expanded clones.

>once|TRBD2|17|TRBV4-1|TRBJ2-3
CASSQWTSGNKTDTQYF
TGCGCCAGCAGCCAATGGACTAGCGGGAACAAGACAGATACGCAGTATTTT
>.|TRBD1|16|TRBV18|TRBJ1-2
CASSPRQGAEFYGYTF
TGTGCCAGCTCACCCCGACAGGGCGCCGAATTCTATGGCTACACCTTC
>.|TRBD2|17|TRBV7-9|TRBJ2-3
CASSSGLAGGSTDTQYF
TGTGCCAGCAGCTCCGGACTAGCGGGGGGCTCCACAGATACGCAGTATTTT
>once|TRBD1|16|TRBV4-3|TRBJ1-1
CASSQAADRTNTEAFF
TGCGCCAGCAGCCAAGCTGCGGACAGGACAAACACTGAAGCTTTCTTT
>.|TRBD2|15|TRBV5-6|TRBJ2-7
CASSASGNPYYEQYF
TGTGCCAGCAGCGCTAGCGGAAACCCCTACTACGAGCAGTACTTC
>.|.|16|TRBV5-4|TRBJ1-4
CASSSPGEPANEKLFF
TGTGCCAGCAGCTCTCCGGGAGAACCGGCCAATGAAAAACTGTTTTTT
>.|.|17|TRBV25-1|TRBJ2-6
CASSEYTGRSGANVLTF
TGTGCCAGCAGTGAGTATACGGGGCGCTCTGGGGCCAACGTCCTGACTTTC
>.|TRBD1|16|TRBV7-8|TRBJ1-1
CASSSRLWDRGTEAFF
TGTGCCAGCAGCTCTCGACTATGGGACAGGGGCACTGAAGCTTTCTTT
>.|TRBD2|15|TRBV5-4|TRBJ2-1
CASSSAGGHYNEQFF
TGTGCCAGCAGTTCAGCGGGGGGGCACTACAATGAGCAGTTCTTC
>.|TRBD2|18|TRBV6-2/TRBV6-3|TRBJ2-5
CASSYELAGGTYQETQYF
TGTGCCAGCAGTTACGAACTAGCGGGGGGAACGTACCAAGAGACCCAGTACTTC
>once|TRBD1|19|TRBV6-2/TRBV6-3|TRBJ1-6
CASSLQRTGKGSYNSPLHF
TGTGCCAGCAGCTTACAAAGGACAGGGAAAGGATCCTATAATTCACCCCTCCACTTT
>few|.|13|TRBV6-2/TRBV6-3|TRBJ2-3
CASSLVQGDTQYF
TGTGCCAGCAGTCTGGTTCAGGGGGATACGCAGTATTTT
>.|.|11|TRBV20-1|TRBJ2-7
CSARRSGEQYF
TGCAGTGCTAGAAGGAGTGGCGAGCAGTACTTC
>few|.|12|TRBV27|TRBJ2-2
CASSWFTGELFF
TGTGCCAGCAGTTGGTTTACCGGGGAGCTGTTTTTT
>.|.|14|TRBV3-1/TRBV3-2|TRBJ1-2
CASSQDHGLFCYTF
TGTGCCAGCAGCCAAGATCATGGCCTCTTCTGCTACACCTTC
>.|TRBD2|16|TRBV9|TRBJ2-3
CASSVGTSGGGDTQYF
TGTGCCAGCAGCGTCGGGACTAGCGGGGGAGGGGATACGCAGTATTTT
>.|TRBD2|16|TRBV5-6|TRBJ2-5
CASSAWTSGGRETQYF
TGTGCCAGCAGCGCCTGGACTAGCGGGGGCCGCGAGACCCAGTACTTC
>few|TRBD1|18|TRBV6-2/TRBV6-3|TRBJ1-1
CASSYRIGTGNMNTEAFF
TGTGCCAGCAGTTACAGAATAGGGACAGGCAACATGAACACTGAAGCTTTCTTT
>.|.|13|TRBV14|TRBJ1-1
CASSQRSGAEAFF
TGTGCCAGCAGCCAAAGGTCCGGCGCCGAAGCTTTCTTT
>.|.|13|TRBV5-1|TRBJ2-2
CASSLEKGWELFF
TGCGCCAGCAGCTTGGAAAAGGGCTGGGAGCTGTTTTTT
>.|.|16|TRBV5-6|TRBJ2-1
CASSLLTPGQFNEQFF
TGTGCCAGCAGCTTGCTAACCCCCGGACAGTTCAATGAGCAGTTCTTC